The 21 T cell receptor beta chains below were found in one sample sequenced in a study of lymphopenia after photon versus proton radiotherapy (dated by TCRdb to the late 2010s). Libraries were prepared through the immunoSEQ multiplex PCR assay. TCRdb retrieved this table from immuneACCESS and kept in-frame rearrangements only. Not all clones are present; in checked studies, unresolved V genes account for under half, and no reason is known for the remainder. A total of approximately 150,000 clones appear in this sample, less than 90% of them only once. About 4.3% of the sample is held by the ten biggest clonotypes. Source: peripheral blood, taken from a patient treated with photon-based radiotherapy. The receptors here all came from a man aged 45 to 65 with gastric cancer.

The V call is TRBV18, the J call TRBJ2-7, with TRBD2 matching 7 bases. CDR1 and CDR2 from the germline V gene are KGHSH and LQKENI. The CDR3 spans 16 residues. Trimming at V came to 5 bases and at J to 3 bases, leaving 13 bases not matched to a gene. For the CDR3, the DNA is TGTGCCAGCTCAGCATCCTTCGCGGGAGCTGTCTACGAGCAGTACTTC. Amino acids: CASSASFAGAVYEQYF.

The chain is built from TRBV5-4 and TRBJ2-5; D call uncertain. The V and J ends lost 3 bases and 5 bases respectively, with 11 bases between them. CDR1 SGHNT and CDR2 YYREEE come from the germline V gene (reference sequence). This CDR3 contains 13 residues. The CDR3 protein is CASSSGPQETQYF. DNA for the CDR3: TGTGCCAGCAGCTCCGGACCGCAGGAGACCCAGTACTTC.

V is TRBV7-2 and J is TRBJ2-3, with D possibly matching TRBD2 (5 bases). V dropped 1 base and J dropped 3 bases, with 11 bases sitting between them. There are 15 residues in the CDR3. Germline CDR1 SGHTA, CDR2 FQGNSA. The CDR3: CASSLGPWRTDTQYF. The CDR3 DNA reads as TGTGCCAGCAGCTTAGGACCCTGGAGGACAGATACGCAGTATTTT.

This chain joins TRBV30 and TRBJ1-5; possibly TRBD1 for D (6 bases). Germline V gives CDR1 GTSNPN, CDR2 SVGIG (reference sequence). The CDR3 contains 13 residues. The V end was cut by 3 bases, the J end by 8 bases, with 14 bases between. CDR3: CAWSQSRGEPQHF. CDR3 in DNA: TGTGCCTGGAGCCAAAGCAGGGGTGAGCCCCAGCATTTT.

V is TRBV29-1 and J is TRBJ1-3, with D hard to call. The V and J ends lost 5 bases and 0 bases respectively, with 11 bases between them. CDR3 length equals 14 residues. The germline V gene has CDR1 SQVTM and CDR2 ANQGSEA. The CDR3 DNA reads as TGCAGCGTTATAGACCGGAGCTCTGGAAACACCATATATTTT. Protein product: CSVIDRSSGNTIYF.

Written as DNA, the CDR3 is TGTGCCAGCAGCCGTGACACAGATACGCAGTATTTT. This translates into CASSRDTDTQYF. The chain has TRBV11-3 and TRBJ2-3; D is undetermined. Germline assignment: CDR1 SGHNT and CDR2 YENEEA. The V end lost 5 bases, the J end lost 2 bases, and 5 bases lay between the germline ends. The CDR3 loop spans 12 amino acids.

The chain has TRBV15 and TRBJ2-2, with 11 bases identical to TRBD2. With 0 bases clipped from V and 6 bases from J, the junction kept 3 bases outside the gene matches. The germline gives CDR1 LNHNV, CDR2 YYDKDF (reference sequence). The CDR3 runs 16 residues. The CDR3 DNA follows: TGTGCCACCAGCAGAGATAGGGGACTAGCGGCCGGGGAGCTGTTTTTT. The encoded protein is CATSRDRGLAAGELFF.

This clone has more than one count but fewer than ten. The V gene is TRBV6-5, the J gene TRBJ1-2, with 8 bases fitting TRBD1. After removal of 4 bases from V and 3 bases from J, the junction contained 10 bases not matched to a gene. This CDR3 is built from 16 residues. The germline gives CDR1 MNHEY, CDR2 SVGAGI. The CDR3 spells CASSLQTGTGYYGYTF. As DNA, the CDR3 is TGTGCCAGCAGTTTACAAACCGGGACAGGCTACTATGGCTACACCTTC.

This rearrangement joins TRBV9 to TRBJ2-3; 7 bases match TRBD2. V shed 4 bases and J 2 bases; nucleotides not matched to a gene: 4. CDR1 and CDR2 from the germline V gene are SGDLS and YYNGEE. There are 14 residues in the CDR3. The DNA of the CDR3 is TGTGCCAGCAGCCCAAGACTAGCCACAGATACGCAGTATTTT. This gives the protein CASSPRLATDTQYF.

As DNA, the CDR3 is TGCAGCGGCCCCCGGGGAGGCCCCGACAATGAGCAGTTCTTC. Its protein product is CSGPRGGPDNEQFF. J is TRBJ2-1 and V is TRBV29-1, with a weak D call TRBD2 (6 bases). Looked up from germline, CDR1 is SQVTM and CDR2 is ANQGSEA. This CDR3 contains 14 residues. V lost 7 bases, J lost 5 bases, and 18 bases lay in between.

The V call is TRBV5-8, the J call TRBJ2-1; D uncertain. V gave up 3 bases and J gave up 0 bases, with 7 bases separating them. Germline V lookup: CDR1 SGHTS, CDR2 YDEGEE. The CDR3 loop spans 14 amino acids. The CDR3 reads CASSSDTSYNEQFF. The CDR3 nucleotides are TGTGCCAGCAGCTCAGACACCTCCTACAATGAGCAGTTCTTC.

The chain links TRBV19 to TRBJ1-5, with TRBD1 identical over 8 bases. The J segment lost 4 bases and the V segment lost 8 bases, leaving 10 bases of the junction unmatched. Looked up from germline, CDR1 is LNHDA and CDR2 is SQIVND (reference sequence). The CDR3 spans 15 residues. In DNA, the CDR3 is TGTGCCAGTGCGGACAGGGCGGGATGGAATCAGCCCCAGCATTTT. Protein: CASADRAGWNQPQHF.

CDR3 sequence (DNA): TGCAGCGTTGAAGAGACCGGGACAGGGAACACTGAAGCTTTCTTT. This codes for CSVEETGTGNTEAFF. V usage is TRBV29-1 and J usage is TRBJ1-1, with 8 positions matching TRBD1. Germline CDR1 and CDR2: SQVTM and ANQGSEA. J gave up 1 base and V 0 bases, and 4 bases lay outside the gene matches. The CDR3 extends over 15 amino acids.

This chain uses TRBV19 with TRBJ2-2, with D possibly being TRBD1 or TRBD2 (5 bases each). Trimming took off 1 base at V and 2 bases at J, with 11 bases between the two ends. The CDR3 runs 16 residues. CDR1 LNHDA and CDR2 SQIVND come from the germline V gene (reference sequence). The CDR3 nucleotides read TGTGCCAGTAGTATAGCCCCGGGACCAAACACCGGGGAGCTGTTTTTT. Residues: CASSIAPGPNTGELFF. The full variable domain, rest sourced from reference TRBV19 and TRBJ2-2, is DGGITQSPKYLFRKEGQNVTLSCEQNLNHDAMYWYRQDPGQGLRLIYYSQIVNDFQKGDIAEGYSVSREKKESFPLTVTSAQKNPTAFYLCASSIAPGPNTGELFFGEGSRLTVL.

J is TRBJ2-7 and V is TRBV11-3; TRBD1 agrees at 11 bases. With V trimmed by 4 bases and J by 5 bases, 4 bases remained unmatched. The CDR3 contains 14 residues. Germline V gene lookup returns CDR1 SGHNT and CDR2 YENEEA. CDR3 DNA sequence: TGTGCCAGCAGCTCCGGACAGGGGGCGGACGAGCAGTACTTC. Encoded protein: CASSSGQGADEQYF.

The chain joins TRBV15 to TRBJ1-5, with a weak D call TRBD1 (6 bases). This CDR3 spans 16 amino acids. V shed 3 bases and J shed 6 bases, with 18 bases lying between them. Germline CDR1 and CDR2: LNHNV and YYDKDF (reference sequence). CDR3 nucleotides: TGTGCCACCAGCAGCGGCGCCACAGGGATACTTCAGCCCCAGCATTTT. Protein: CATSSGATGILQPQHF.

V is TRBV5-6 and J is TRBJ2-2; 8 bases line up with TRBD2. Per the germline V gene, CDR1 is SGHDT and CDR2 is YYEEEE. The CDR3 has 16 residues. V gave up 3 bases and J gave up 2 bases; unmatched junction bases: 6. The CDR3, as DNA: TGTGCCAGCAGCTACCCCAGCGGGGGTAACACCGGGGAGCTGTTTTTT. It is translated as CASSYPSGGNTGELFF.

CDR3 protein: CASSFPGTAANYGYTF. Written as DNA, the CDR3 is TGTGCCAGTAGTTTCCCCGGGACAGCAGCTAACTATGGCTACACCTTC. The chain recombines TRBV19 with TRBJ1-2, with 7 bases identical to TRBD1. V dropped 5 bases and J dropped 0; count of bases not matched to a gene: 9. The CDR3 is 16 amino acids. Per the germline V gene, CDR1 is LNHDA and CDR2 is SQIVND (reference sequence).

This chain joins TRBV2 and TRBJ2-1; 12 bases agree with TRBD2. Per germline, CDR1 SNHLY and CDR2 FYNNEI. V was clipped by 5 bases and J by 8 bases; unmatched bases: 10. The CDR3 is made up of 16 amino acids. The CDR3 region has the DNA TGTGCCAGCAGTCCCTTTACTAGCGGGAGGCGTGATGAGCAGTTCTTC. Protein: CASSPFTSGRRDEQFF.

This clone was observed once. V and J are TRBV27 and TRBJ1-2; 10 positions match TRBD1. The CDR3 sequence is 14 residues long. CDR1 is MNHEY, CDR2 SMNVEV, per germline (reference sequence). V lost 3 bases, J lost 8 bases, and 6 bases stayed unmatched. The CDR3 coding sequence is TGTGCCAGCAGTTTCGCCGGGACAGGGGAAGGCTACACCTTC. Its protein product is CASSFAGTGEGYTF.

Many counts were recorded for this clone. The V gene is TRBV11-1, the J gene TRBJ2-7; 7 bases map to TRBD1. Germline CDR1 SGHAT, CDR2 FQDESV (reference sequence). Germline trimming cut 5 bases from V and 5 bases from J; bases unmatched to any gene: 12. CDR3 size: 15 residues. The CDR3 loop reads CASSNPGQRIHEQYF. The CDR3, as DNA: TGTGCCAGCAGCAACCCGGGACAGAGAATCCACGAGCAGTACTTC.